The subject of this entry is one TCR beta chain. Its antigen is not identified. V trimming: 4 bases; J trimming: 9 bases; junction bases outside the gene matches: 13. Germline assignment: CDR1 SGHRS and CDR2 YFSETQ. The CDR3 length is 16 residues. The data belong to a study of T cell responses to AZD1222 COVID-19 vaccine. Overall study results and limits: A mostly white British donor set with more females was recruited, and clonal diversity was possibly underestimated. The study found vaccine-associated CD4 TCRs spanning spike, dominant at 160-218 and 743-854. Just six AZD1222 recipients were seropositive at baseline.

Produced via immunoSEQ multiplex PCR; TCRdb's table is partial and in-frame only. Of 25,000 to 30,000 clones in the sample, over 75% were seen once. The TCR originated in an adult in good health. Sample: peripheral blood, taken on day 0 of AZD1222 vaccination. The V call is TRBV5-1, the J call TRBJ1-6, with TRBD1 identical over 7 bases. In DNA form, the CDR3 reads TGCGCCAGCAGCCGAATGAGAACAGGGGAAGTTTCACCCCTCCACTTT. Translated: CASSRMRTGEVSPLHF.